The rows below give T cell receptor beta chains drawn from one sample of a study of T-cell reconstitution after alpha-beta-depleted transplantation in children. TCRdb analysed the PCR reads with MiXCR anew, one entry per CDR3 protein. The repertoire consists of 750,000 to 950,000 distinct CDR3 sequences, with about 16% occurring once and the leading ten covering roughly 4.8%. The sample here was PBMCs, mostly from graft donor cells, taken 360 days after TCRalphabeta/CD19-depleted stem cell transplant. The origin of the receptors is a male patient younger than 18 who had a stem cell transplant for acute lymphoblastic leukemia, so the T cells may come from the graft donor. Both conserved end residues are part of each CDR3. The order of the fields is D gene, V gene, clone size, J gene, CDR3 DNA, CDR3 protein. D genes are given only for firm matches. Some rows mark clone size as missing; the rest say once, few, many or name a class of expanded clone.

>TRBD2|TRBV2|.|TRBJ2-7
TGTGCCAGCAGTTCCCCCGGGACTAGCGGGAGCCTGTCCTACGAGCAGTACTTC
CASSSPGTSGSLSYEQYF
>TRBD2|TRBV7-8|.|TRBJ2-7
TGTGCCAGCAGCTACCTAGCGGGAGATTGCGAGCAGTACTTC
CASSYLAGDCEQYF
>.|TRBV28|.|TRBJ2-7
TGTGCCAGCAGTTTCCCCCTGGACGAGCAGTACTTC
CASSFPLDEQYF
>.|TRBV15|few|TRBJ2-7
TGTGCCACCAGCAGAGATTCTCCCGGGGCTAGGGTTGGCTACGAGCAGTACTTC
CATSRDSPGARVGYEQYF
>.|TRBV25-1|few|TRBJ2-4
TGTGCCAGCAGTGAAGCAGGTGGGGCCAAAAACATTCAGTACTTC
CASSEAGGAKNIQYF
>.|TRBV12-3/TRBV12-4|once|TRBJ1-5
TGTGCCAGCAGTACCCGTGGGCAGCCCAGGATGAATCAGCCCCAGCATTTT
CASSTRGQPRMNQPQHF
>.|TRBV5-1|few|TRBJ2-3
TGCGCCAGCAGTGGGGGGAGAAGCACAGATACGCAGTATTTT
CASSGGRSTDTQYF
>TRBD2|TRBV6-1|.|TRBJ2-7
TGTGCCAGCAGCCTAGCGGGAGCGGACGAGCAGTACTTC
CASSLAGADEQYF
>.|TRBV15|few|TRBJ2-4
TGTGCCACCAGCAGCATCGTCCGACTTCCAAACATTCAGTACTTC
CATSSIVRLPNIQYF
>.|TRBV6-1|few|TRBJ1-2
TGTGCCACCAGATTCGCACAGAACTATGGCTACACCTTC
CATRFAQNYGYTF
>TRBD1|TRBV11-1|few|TRBJ2-4
TGTGCCAGCAGCCCCCCCCGGGACAGGGTCGGAGCCAAAAACATTCAGTACTTC
CASSPPRDRVGAKNIQYF
>.|TRBV20-1|.|TRBJ2-1
TGCAGTGCTGAGGCGGGCGCGTACAATGAGCAGTTCTTC
CSAEAGAYNEQFF
>.|TRBV4-1|.|TRBJ2-7
TGCGCCAGCAGGCCGACCGGGGGCCACGAGCAGTACTTC
CASRPTGGHEQYF
>.|TRBV5-1|.|TRBJ2-3
TGCGCCAGCAGCCTCGGACTTATCACAGATACGCAGTATTTT
CASSLGLITDTQYF
>TRBD2|TRBV28|.|TRBJ2-1
TGTGCCAGCAGCTTCTTCAGGACTAGCGGGAAAGGCTTATACAATGAGCAGTTCTTC
CASSFFRTSGKGLYNEQFF
>.|TRBV20-1|.|TRBJ2-1
TGCAGTGCTCGACCTAGCGCCAATTCCTACAATGAGCAGTTCTTC
CSARPSANSYNEQFF
>TRBD1|TRBV7-3|few|TRBJ2-2
TGTGCCAGCAGCCGTTATACAGGGGGCTTAACTATAAACACCGGGGAGCTGTTTTTT
CASSRYTGGLTINTGELFF
>.|TRBV6-6|few|TRBJ2-1
TGTGCCAGCACTAAGGTAGAGGTGTCTGAGCAGTTCTTC
CASTKVEVSEQFF
>.|TRBV7-9|few|TRBJ2-1
TGTGCCAGCAGCACCACGACATTGCGCTCCTACAATGAGCAGTTCTTC
CASSTTTLRSYNEQFF
>.|TRBV9|.|TRBJ2-2
TGTGCCAGCAGCGTGGGGTTGAGGGTTTTGGAAAGGGACGCCGGGGAGCTGTTTTTT
CASSVGLRVLERDAGELFF
>.|TRBV5-1|few|TRBJ2-3
TGCGCCAGCAGCTTGGAGGGATTAACCTTCACAGATACGCAGTATTTT
CASSLEGLTFTDTQYF
>.|TRBV7-3|many|TRBJ2-1
TGTGCCAGCAGCTTAAACTCGATCGACAATGAGCAGTTCTTC
CASSLNSIDNEQFF
>.|TRBV29-1|many|TRBJ2-5
TGCAGCGTTGTGGTCCGCCTCGGGGAGACCCAGTACTTC
CSVVVRLGETQYF
>.|TRBV5-1|.|TRBJ1-1
TGCGCCAGCAGCTTCAGACAGCCGAACACTGAAGCTTTCTTT
CASSFRQPNTEAFF
>TRBD2|TRBV18|.|TRBJ2-7
TGTGCCAGCTCATGGGCGGGAGGCTCCCCCTACGAGCAGTACTTC
CASSWAGGSPYEQYF
>TRBD2|TRBV5-1|few|TRBJ2-1
TGCGCCAGCAGCTTGATTTTTGGGACTAACAATGAGCAGTTCTTC
CASSLIFGTNNEQFF
>.|TRBV2|.|TRBJ2-7
TGTGCCAGCAGGGGACACGTATCCTACGAGCAGTACTTC
CASRGHVSYEQYF
>.|TRBV7-9|once|TRBJ2-2
TGTGCCAGCAGCTTCCGGGACAACCCAAACACCGGGGAGCTGTTTTTT
CASSFRDNPNTGELFF
>.|TRBV20-1|few|TRBJ2-1
TGCAGTGCTAGATATCAGGGCTATCGGGCCTACAATGAGCAGTTCTTC
CSARYQGYRAYNEQFF
>.|TRBV12-3/TRBV12-4|few|TRBJ2-7
TGTGCCAGCAGTGGGGATTACCGCTACGAGCAGTACTTC
CASSGDYRYEQYF
>.|TRBV5-1|few|TRBJ1-2
TGCGCCAGCAGCTTGGGTGACAGGCACTATGGCTACACCTTC
CASSLGDRHYGYTF
>.|TRBV20-1|many|TRBJ2-3
TGCAGTGCTAGGGACAGAATGGGCACAGATACGCAGTATTTT
CSARDRMGTDTQYF
>TRBD1|TRBV27|.|TRBJ2-7
TGTGCCAGCAGAGAGGACAGGCACTCCTACGAGCAGTACTTC
CASREDRHSYEQYF
>TRBD2|TRBV27|.|TRBJ2-5
TGTGCCGGCCCGGGACTAGCGGGAGGTCGAAATCAAGAGACCCAGTACTTC
CAGPGLAGGRNQETQYF
>.|TRBV4-1|.|TRBJ2-5
TGCGCCAGCAGCCAGAACAGGGTACGGGAGACCCAGTACTTC
CASSQNRVRETQYF
>.|TRBV7-3|once|TRBJ1-1
TGTGCCAGCAAGACGGACAGCTACACTGAAGCTTTCTTT
CASKTDSYTEAFF
>.|TRBV6-1|.|TRBJ1-1
TGTGCCAGCAGTAAGCCGGGGAGTTATGAAGCTTTCTTT
CASSKPGSYEAFF
>.|TRBV7-8|.|TRBJ2-7
TGTGCCAGCAGCTTAGGCTTTTCCTCCTACGAGCAGTACTTC
CASSLGFSSYEQYF
>.|TRBV29-1|.|TRBJ2-1
TGCAGCGTGGTTTATAGCGGATACCACAATGAGCAGTTCTTC
CSVVYSGYHNEQFF
>.|TRBV5-1|.|TRBJ2-7
TGCGCCAGCAGCTTGAACGAGGGCTCCTACGAGCAGTACTTC
CASSLNEGSYEQYF
>TRBD1|TRBV5-1|many|TRBJ1-2
TGCGCCAGCGCCTACGGGGACAGGGAGTACTATGGCTACACCTTC
CASAYGDREYYGYTF
>.|TRBV5-1|.|TRBJ2-1
TGCGCCAGCACCCTTCTCCAGAGGGACTACAATGAGCAGTTCTTC
CASTLLQRDYNEQFF
>.|TRBV7-8|.|TRBJ1-4
TGTGCCAGCAGCCCGGGACGGACTAATGAAAAACTGTTTTTT
CASSPGRTNEKLFF
>TRBD2|TRBV7-8|.|TRBJ2-5
TGTGCCAGCAGCCATCATCGGGGGGCTAGCGGGAGAGGAGAGACCCAGTACTTC
CASSHHRGASGRGETQYF
>.|TRBV20-1|.|TRBJ2-1
TGCAGTGCTAGAGATGATATCTCCTACAATGAGCAGTTCTTC
CSARDDISYNEQFF
>TRBD1|TRBV19|few|TRBJ2-7
TGTGCCAGTAGTACCCGGGACAGGGGAGACTACGAGCAGTACTTC
CASSTRDRGDYEQYF
>TRBD1|TRBV12-3/TRBV12-4|many|TRBJ2-7
TGTGCCAGCAGGCCGACAGGGGGAATTGGCGAGCAGTACTTC
CASRPTGGIGEQYF
>.|TRBV5-6|few|TRBJ2-7
TGTGCCAGCAGCTTGGAAGATACGGGACCTTCCCCCTACGAGCAGTACTTC
CASSLEDTGPSPYEQYF
>.|TRBV12-3/TRBV12-4|few|TRBJ2-7
TGTGCCAGCACGGGAGTTAATTCCTACGAGCAGTACTTC
CASTGVNSYEQYF
>.|TRBV5-5|.|TRBJ2-1
TGTGCCAGCAGCCTAAATGACGAAGAGCAGTTCTTC
CASSLNDEEQFF
>TRBD1|TRBV29-1|.|TRBJ2-1
TGCAGCGTTGATAGGACAGGGAGCTCCTACAATGAGCAGTTCTTC
CSVDRTGSSYNEQFF
>TRBD1|TRBV5-1|few|TRBJ1-2
TGCGCCAGCAGCTTGATGACAGGGGGCGCATCGAGCTACACCTTC
CASSLMTGGASSYTF
>TRBD2|TRBV7-2|.|TRBJ2-3
TGTGCCAGCAGCTCCTTAGCTAGCGGGCTTGGGGATACGCAGTATTTT
CASSSLASGLGDTQYF
>.|TRBV6-5|.|TRBJ2-1
TGTGCCAGCAGTTCGCTAGATAGCTCCTACAATGAGCAGTTCTTC
CASSSLDSSYNEQFF